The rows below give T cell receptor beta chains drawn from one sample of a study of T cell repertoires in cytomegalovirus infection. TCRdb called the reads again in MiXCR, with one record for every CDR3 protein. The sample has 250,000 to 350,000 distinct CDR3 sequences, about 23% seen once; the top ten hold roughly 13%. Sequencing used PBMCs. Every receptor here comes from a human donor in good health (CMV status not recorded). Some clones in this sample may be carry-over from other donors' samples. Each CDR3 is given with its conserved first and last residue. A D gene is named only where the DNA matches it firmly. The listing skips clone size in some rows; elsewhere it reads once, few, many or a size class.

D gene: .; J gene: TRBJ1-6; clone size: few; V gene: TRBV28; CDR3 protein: CASSTGTTISPLHF; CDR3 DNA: TGTGCCAGCAGCACCGGGACTACGATTTCACCCCTCCACTTT
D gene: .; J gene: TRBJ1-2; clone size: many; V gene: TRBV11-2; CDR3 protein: CASSQGRASSSYTF; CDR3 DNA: TGTGCCAGCAGCCAGGGACGGGCATCTAGTAGCTACACCTTC
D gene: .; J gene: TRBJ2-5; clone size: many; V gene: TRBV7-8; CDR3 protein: CASSMDARETQYF; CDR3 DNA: TGTGCCAGCAGCATGGACGCCAGGGAGACCCAGTACTTC
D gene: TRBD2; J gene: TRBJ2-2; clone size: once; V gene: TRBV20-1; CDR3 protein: CSATSGWTGELFF; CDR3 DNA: TGCAGTGCTACTAGCGGTTGGACCGGGGAGCTGTTTTTT
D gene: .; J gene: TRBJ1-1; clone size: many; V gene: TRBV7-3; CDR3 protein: CASSASANTEAFF; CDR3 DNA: TGTGCCAGCAGCGCATCGGCGAACACTGAAGCTTTCTTT
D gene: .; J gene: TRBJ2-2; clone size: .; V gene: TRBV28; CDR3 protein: CASSPPRAGTGELFF; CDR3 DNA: TGTGCCAGCAGTCCTCCCCGGGCCGGCACCGGGGAGCTGTTTTTT
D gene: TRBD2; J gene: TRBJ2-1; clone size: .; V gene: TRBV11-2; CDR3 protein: CASSLGTSGGSYNEQFF; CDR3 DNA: TGTGCCAGCAGCTTAGGGACTAGCGGGGGATCCTACAATGAGCAGTTCTTC
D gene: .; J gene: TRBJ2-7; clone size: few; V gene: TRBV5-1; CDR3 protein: CASSLDAIYEQYF; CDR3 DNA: TGCGCCAGCAGCTTGGATGCGATCTACGAGCAGTACTTC
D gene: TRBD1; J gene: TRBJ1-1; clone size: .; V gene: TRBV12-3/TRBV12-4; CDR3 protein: CASSFGPSGGGMNTEAFF; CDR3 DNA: TGTGCCAGCAGTTTTGGGCCCTCAGGGGGTGGCATGAACACTGAAGCTTTCTTT
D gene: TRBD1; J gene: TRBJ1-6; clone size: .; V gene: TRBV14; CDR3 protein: CASSQRTGSNSPLHF; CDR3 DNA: TGTGCCAGCAGCCAAAGGACAGGTTCTAATTCACCCCTCCACTTT
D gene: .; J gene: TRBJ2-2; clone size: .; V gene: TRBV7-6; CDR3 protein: CASSRLNTGELCF; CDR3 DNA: TGTGCCAGCAGCAGGCTGAACACCGGGGAGCTGTGTTTT
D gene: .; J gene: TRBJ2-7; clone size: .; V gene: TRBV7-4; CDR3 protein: CASSLGQEADEQYF; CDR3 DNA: TGTGCCAGCAGCTTAGGACAGGAGGCTGACGAGCAGTACTTC
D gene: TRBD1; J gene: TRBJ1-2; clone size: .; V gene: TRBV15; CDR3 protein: CATSRIISGGHGYTF; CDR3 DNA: TGTGCCACCAGCAGAATTATTTCAGGGGGCCATGGCTACACCTTC
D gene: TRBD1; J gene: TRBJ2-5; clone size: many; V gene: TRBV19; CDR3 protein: CASSIRTGEWETQYF; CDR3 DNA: TGTGCCAGTAGTATTAGAACAGGGGAATGGGAGACCCAGTACTTC
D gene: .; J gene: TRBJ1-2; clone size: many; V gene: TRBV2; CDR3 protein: CASTETEGGGYTF; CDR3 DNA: TGTGCCAGCACCGAAACAGAGGGCGGTGGCTACACCTTC
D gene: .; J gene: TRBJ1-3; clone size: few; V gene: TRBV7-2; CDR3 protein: CASSLIDRNSGNTIYF; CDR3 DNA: TGTGCCAGCAGCTTGATAGACAGGAACTCTGGAAACACCATATATTTT
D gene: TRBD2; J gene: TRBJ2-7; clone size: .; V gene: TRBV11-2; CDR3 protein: CASSFTSGSFYEQYF; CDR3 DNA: TGTGCCAGCAGCTTTACTAGCGGGAGTTTCTACGAGCAGTACTTC
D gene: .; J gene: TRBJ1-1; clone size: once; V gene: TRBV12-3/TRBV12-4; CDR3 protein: CASRPGGIGVNTEAFF; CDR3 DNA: TGTGCCAGCAGACCGGGGGGGATCGGGGTGAACACTGAAGCTTTCTTT
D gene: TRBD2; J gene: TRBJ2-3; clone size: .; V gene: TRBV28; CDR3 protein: CASSKGTSTDTPYF; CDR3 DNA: TGTGCCAGCAGTAAAGGGACTAGCACAGATACGCCGTATTTT
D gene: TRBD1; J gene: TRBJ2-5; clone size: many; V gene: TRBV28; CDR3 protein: CASRLDRGRGSRQETQYF; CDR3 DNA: TGTGCCAGCAGGTTGGACAGGGGCCGCGGTTCGAGGCAAGAGACCCAGTACTTC
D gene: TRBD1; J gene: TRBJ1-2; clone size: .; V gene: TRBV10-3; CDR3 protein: CAIRGTAGNYGYTF; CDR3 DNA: TGTGCCATCAGGGGGACAGCGGGCAACTATGGCTACACCTTC
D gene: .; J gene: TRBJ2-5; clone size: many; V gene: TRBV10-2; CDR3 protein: CASSVFLETQYF; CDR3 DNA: TGCGCCAGCAGTGTTTTCTTGGAGACCCAGTACTTC
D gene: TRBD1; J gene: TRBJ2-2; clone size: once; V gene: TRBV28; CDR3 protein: CASSGQGFAGELFF; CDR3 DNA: TGTGCCAGCAGCGGACAGGGGTTCGCCGGGGAGCTGTTTTTT
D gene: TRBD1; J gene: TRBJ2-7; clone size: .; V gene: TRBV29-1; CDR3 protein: CSVTGTAYEQYF; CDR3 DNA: TGCAGCGTCACCGGGACAGCCTACGAGCAGTACTTC
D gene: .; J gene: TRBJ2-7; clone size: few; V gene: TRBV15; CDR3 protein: CATSRLQGYEQYF; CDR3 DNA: TGTGCCACCAGCAGGCTACAGGGATACGAGCAGTACTTC
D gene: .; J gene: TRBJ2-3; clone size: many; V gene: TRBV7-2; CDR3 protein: CASSTYGGPRSTDTQYF; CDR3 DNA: TGTGCCAGCAGCACCTATGGGGGACCGCGAAGCACAGATACGCAGTATTTT
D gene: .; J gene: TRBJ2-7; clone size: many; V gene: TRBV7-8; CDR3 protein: CASSPPGVYEQYF; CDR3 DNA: TGTGCCAGCAGCCCTCCGGGGGTCTACGAGCAGTACTTC
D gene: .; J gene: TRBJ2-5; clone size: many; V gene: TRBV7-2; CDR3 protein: CASSLGAQETQYF; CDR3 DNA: TGTGCCAGCAGCTTAGGAGCACAAGAGACCCAGTACTTC
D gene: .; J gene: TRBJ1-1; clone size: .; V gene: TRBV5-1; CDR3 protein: CASSLGSGVYGEAFF; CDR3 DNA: TGCGCCAGCAGCTTGGGCTCAGGAGTTTACGGTGAAGCTTTCTTT
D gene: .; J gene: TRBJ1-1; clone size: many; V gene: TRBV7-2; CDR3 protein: CASSLSGFTEAFF; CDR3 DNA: TGTGCCAGCAGCTTATCAGGGTTCACTGAAGCTTTCTTT
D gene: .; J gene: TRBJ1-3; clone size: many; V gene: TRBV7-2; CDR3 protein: CASSLVGTGRNTIYF; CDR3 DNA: TGTGCCAGCAGCTTAGTAGGGACGGGGAGAAACACCATATATTTT
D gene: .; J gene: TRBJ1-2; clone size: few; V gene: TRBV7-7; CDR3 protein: CASSLRGVYGYTF; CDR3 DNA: TGTGCCAGCAGCTTAAGAGGGGTCTATGGCTACACCTTC
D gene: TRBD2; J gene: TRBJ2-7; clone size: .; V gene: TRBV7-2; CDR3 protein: CASSLVGTSGAEQYF; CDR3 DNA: TGTGCCAGCAGCTTAGTGGGGACTAGCGGGGCCGAGCAGTACTTC
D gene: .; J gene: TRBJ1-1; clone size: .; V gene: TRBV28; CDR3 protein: CASSVAYSTEAFF; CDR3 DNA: TGTGCCAGCAGCGTCGCCTACAGCACTGAAGCTTTCTTT
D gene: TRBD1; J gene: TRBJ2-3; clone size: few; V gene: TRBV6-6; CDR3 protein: CASTRDRGLSTDTQYF; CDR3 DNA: TGTGCCAGCACCAGGGACAGGGGGCTCAGCACAGATACGCAGTATTTT
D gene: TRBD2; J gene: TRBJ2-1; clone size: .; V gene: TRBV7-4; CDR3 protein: CASSSAGLAGGRASYNEQFF; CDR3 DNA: TGTGCCAGCAGCTCCGCCGGACTAGCGGGAGGGAGAGCCTCCTACAATGAGCAGTTCTTC
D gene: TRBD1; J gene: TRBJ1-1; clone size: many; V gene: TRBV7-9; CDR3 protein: CASSSQGNVGEAFF; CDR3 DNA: TGTGCCAGCAGTTCACAGGGGAATGTCGGTGAAGCTTTCTTT
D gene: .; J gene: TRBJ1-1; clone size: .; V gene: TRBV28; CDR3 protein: CASSDRSSVSEAFF; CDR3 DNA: TGTGCCAGCAGTGACAGAAGTTCAGTCTCTGAAGCTTTCTTT
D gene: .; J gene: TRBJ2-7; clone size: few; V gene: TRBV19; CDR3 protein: CASSMGGTDYEQYF; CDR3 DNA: TGTGCCAGTAGTATGGGTGGGACGGACTACGAGCAGTACTTC
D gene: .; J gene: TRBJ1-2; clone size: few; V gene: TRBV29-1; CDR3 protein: CSVEGAGVIGGYTF; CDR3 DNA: TGCAGCGTTGAAGGGGCAGGGGTGATTGGGGGCTACACCTTC
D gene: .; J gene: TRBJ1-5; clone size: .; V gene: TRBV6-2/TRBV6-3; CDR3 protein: CASAGDHQPQHF; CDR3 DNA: TGTGCCAGTGCGGGGGATCATCAGCCCCAGCATTTT
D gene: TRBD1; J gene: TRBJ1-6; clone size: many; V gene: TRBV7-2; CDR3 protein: CASSQGAGGSPLHF; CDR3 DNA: TGTGCCAGCAGTCAGGGGGCTGGGGGTTCACCCCTCCACTTT
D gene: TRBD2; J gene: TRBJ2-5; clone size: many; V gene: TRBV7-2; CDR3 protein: CASSFSGSGETQYF; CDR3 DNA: TGTGCCAGCAGCTTTAGCGGGAGCGGGGAGACCCAGTACTTC
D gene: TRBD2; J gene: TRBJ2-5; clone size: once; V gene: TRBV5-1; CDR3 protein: CASSWGLAGGRETQYF; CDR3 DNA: TGCGCCAGCAGCTGGGGACTAGCGGGAGGTCGAGAGACCCAGTACTTC
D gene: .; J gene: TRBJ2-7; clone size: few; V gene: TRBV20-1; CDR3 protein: CSASLREKQYF; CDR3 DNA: TGCAGTGCTAGCCTCAGGGAAAAGCAGTACTTC
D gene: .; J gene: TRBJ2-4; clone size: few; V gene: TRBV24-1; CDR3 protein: CATSDLRALLAQLAKNIQYF; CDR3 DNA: TGTGCCACCAGTGATTTGCGTGCGCTACTAGCCCAACTAGCCAAAAACATTCAGTACTTC
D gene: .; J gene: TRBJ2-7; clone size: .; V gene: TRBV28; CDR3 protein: CASRAGTRPYEQYF; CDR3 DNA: TGTGCCAGCAGAGCAGGGACTCGCCCCTACGAGCAGTACTTC
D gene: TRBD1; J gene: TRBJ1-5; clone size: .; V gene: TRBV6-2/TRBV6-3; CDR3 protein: CASRIMDRGIGSNQPQHF; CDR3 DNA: TGTGCTAGCAGGATAATGGACAGGGGGATCGGAAGCAATCAGCCCCAGCATTTT
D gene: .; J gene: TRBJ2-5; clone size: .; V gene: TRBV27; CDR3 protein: CASSLSSADQETQYF; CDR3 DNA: TGTGCCAGCAGTTTATCATCCGCAGACCAAGAGACCCAGTACTTC
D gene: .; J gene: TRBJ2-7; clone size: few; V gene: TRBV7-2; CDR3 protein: CASSRARSQYF; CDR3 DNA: TGTGCCAGCAGCCGAGCCCGGAGCCAGTACTTC
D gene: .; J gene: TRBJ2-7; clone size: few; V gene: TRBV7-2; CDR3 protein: CASSFYQSSYEQYF; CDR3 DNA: TGTGCCAGCAGCTTCTATCAGTCATCCTACGAGCAGTACTTC
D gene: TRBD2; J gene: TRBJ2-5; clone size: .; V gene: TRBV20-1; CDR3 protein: CSARDQRGNQETQYF; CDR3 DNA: TGCAGTGCTAGAGACCAGCGGGGGAACCAAGAGACCCAGTACTTC
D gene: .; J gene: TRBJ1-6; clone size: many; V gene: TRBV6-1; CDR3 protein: CASSSPGRAGNSPLHF; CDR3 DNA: TGTGCCAGCAGTTCTCCGGGTAGGGCGGGTAATTCACCCCTCCACTTT
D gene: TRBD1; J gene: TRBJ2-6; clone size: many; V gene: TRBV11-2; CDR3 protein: CASSLTRTGGDAGANVLTF; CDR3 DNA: TGTGCCAGCAGCTTGACCCGGACAGGGGGTGATGCTGGGGCCAACGTCCTGACTTTC
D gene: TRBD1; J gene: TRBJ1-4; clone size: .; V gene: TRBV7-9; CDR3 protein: CASSSDRGPNEKLFF; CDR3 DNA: TGTGCCAGCAGCTCGGACAGGGGGCCGAATGAAAAACTGTTTTTT
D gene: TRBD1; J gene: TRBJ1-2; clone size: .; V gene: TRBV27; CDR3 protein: CASSPGTENYGYTF; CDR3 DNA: TGTGCCAGCAGCCCCGGGACAGAGAACTATGGCTACACCTTC
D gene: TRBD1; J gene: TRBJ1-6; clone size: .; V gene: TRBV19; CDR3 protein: CASRPDRGLNSPLHF; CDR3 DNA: TGTGCCAGTAGACCCGACAGGGGCCTTAATTCACCCCTCCACTTT
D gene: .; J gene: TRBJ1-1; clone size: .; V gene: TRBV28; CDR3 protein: CASSTYRVATEAFF; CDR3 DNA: TGTGCCAGCAGTACGTACAGGGTGGCCACTGAAGCTTTCTTT
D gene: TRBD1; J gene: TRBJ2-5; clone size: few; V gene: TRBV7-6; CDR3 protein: CASSLQRQGQTQYF; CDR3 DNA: TGTGCCAGCAGCTTACAGCGACAGGGTCAGACCCAGTACTTC